A single sample gave rise to the 11 T cell receptor beta chains below, sequenced in a study of beta chain features in type 1 diabetes. The study, taken as a whole, reports: Moderate yet significant TCRB CDR3 shortening was seen in Type 1 diabetes patients in all four CD4+ subsets.

Antigens for these TCRs are unknown. Expressed TCRB transcripts were sequenced because the entire RNA isolate underwent reverse transcription. This table comes from immunoSEQ multiplex PCR, and its TCRdb copy is limited to in-frame clones, with some not included. The table shows approximately 100,000 clones, with 28% occurring only once. Material: central memory CD4+ T cells from blood. Receptor source: a young woman with type 1 diabetes.

The V call is TRBV5-6, the J call TRBJ2-1, with TRBD2 as a possible D gene (6 bases). The V gene lost 3 bases and the J gene lost 8 bases, with 18 bases spanning the gap. Germline-derived CDR1 and CDR2 are SGHDT and YYEEEE. This CDR3 has 15 amino acids. The CDR3 DNA reads as TGTGCCAGCAGCTCCAAAGCGGGTTCTTGGTATGAGCAGTTCTTC. It encodes CASSSKAGSWYEQFF. Drawing the rest from reference TRBV5-6 and TRBJ2-1, the complete variable domain is DAGVTQSPTHLIKTRGQQVTLRCSPKSGHDTVSWYQQALGQGPQFIFQYYEEEERQRGNFPDRFSGHQFPNYSSELNVNALLLGDSALYLCASSSKAGSWYEQFFGPGTRLTVL.

The chain joins TRBV6-1 to TRBJ2-7, with 7 bases fitting TRBD1. The junction had 1 base not matched to a gene; V was cut back by 0 bases and J by 2 bases. This CDR3 has 14 residues. Germline assignment: CDR1 MNHNS and CDR2 SASEGT. The CDR3 here is CASSEAGTAYEQYF. The CDR3 DNA follows: TGTGCCAGCAGTGAAGCCGGGACAGCCTACGAGCAGTACTTC.

This clone was found a few times. The chain recombines TRBV6-1 with TRBJ2-5; a possible D gene is TRBD2 (6 bases). Trimming took 5 bases from V and 4 from J, leaving 17 bases between them. Per germline, CDR1 MNHNS and CDR2 SASEGT. The CDR3 runs 15 residues. CDR3 DNA: TGTGCCAGCAGTAATAATTTGGGGACTCCAGAGACCCAGTACTTC. It codes for CASSNNLGTPETQYF.

The chain couples TRBV7-2 to TRBJ2-3; 7 bases map to TRBD1. The V gene's germline CDR1 is SGHTA and CDR2 FQGNSA. The CDR3 length is 16 residues. After removal of 1 base from V and 2 bases from J, the junction contained 6 bases not matched to a gene. CDR3: CASSLVGQSFTDTQYF. The CDR3 DNA sequence: TGTGCCAGCAGCTTAGTGGGACAGAGCTTCACAGATACGCAGTATTTT.

This chain joins TRBV7-2 and TRBJ1-5, with 7 bases aligning to TRBD1. The CDR3 is 15 amino acids. V dropped 1 base and J dropped 5; count of bases not matched to a gene: 5. Germline V CDR1 and CDR2: SGHTA, FQGNSA. CDR3 in DNA: TGTGCCAGCAGCTTAGGATCAGGGGGTTATCAGCCCCAGCATTTT. Its translation: CASSLGSGGYQPQHF. Full variable domain (outside the CDR3, taken from reference TRBV7-2 and TRBJ1-5): GAGVSQSPSNKVTEKGKDVELRCDPISGHTALYWYRQSLGQGLEFLIYFQGNSAPDKSGLPSDRFSAERTGGSVSTLTIQRTQQEDSAVYLCASSLGSGGYQPQHFGDGTRLSIL.

V is TRBV19 and J is TRBJ2-5; TRBD2 aligns across 14 bases. The V gene's germline CDR1 is LNHDA and CDR2 SQIVND (reference sequence). The CDR3 totals 15 residues. V gave up 3 bases and J gave up 4 bases; unmatched junction bases: 1. CDR3 DNA: TGTGCCAGTAGTATCGGGACTAGCGGGAGAGAGACCCAGTACTTC. Its translation: CASSIGTSGRETQYF.

This clone was counted a few times. The rearrangement uses TRBV30 and TRBJ2-1; TRBD1 aligns across 8 bases. There are 12 residues in the CDR3. Germline CDR1 reads GTSNPN; CDR2 reads SVGIG (reference sequence). CDR3 bases: TGTGCTAGCGGACAGGGAAGGTGGGAGCAGTTCTTC. This sequence encodes CASGQGRWEQFF.

This clone was detected ten times or more. The chain has TRBV5-4 and TRBJ1-1; 7 bases map to TRBD1. This CDR3 contains 15 residues. Germline V gene sequence: CDR1 SGHNT, CDR2 YYREEE (reference sequence). Trimming took 0 bases from V and 4 from J; bases not matched to a gene: 6. The CDR3 region has the DNA TGTGCCAGCAGCTTGGTAACAGGGGTTGGCACTGAAGCTTTCTTT. Protein: CASSLVTGVGTEAFF.

With regard to this clone: The identical CDR3 is also encoded by other nucleotide sequences in the sample. The gene calls are TRBV19 and TRBJ2-5; a weak D match, TRBD2 (5 bases). V lost 4 bases to trimming and J lost 1 base, with 7 bases between them. Germline assignment: CDR1 LNHDA and CDR2 SQIVND (reference sequence). The CDR3 sequence is 13 residues long. This chain's CDR3 is CASSTGSQETQYF. The CDR3 region has the DNA TGTGCCAGTAGTACGGGGAGCCAAGAGACCCAGTACTTC. Full variable domain (missing parts from reference TRBV19 and TRBJ2-5): DGGITQSPKYLFRKEGQNVTLSCEQNLNHDAMYWYRQDPGQGLRLIYYSQIVNDFQKGDIAEGYSVSREKKESFPLTVTSAQKNPTAFYLCASSTGSQETQYFGPGTRLLVL.

This chain uses TRBV2 with TRBJ2-2; possibly TRBD1 for D (6 bases). V was cut by 5 bases and J by 3 bases, with 10 bases left in between. CDR1 and CDR2 (germline): SNHLY, FYNNEI. This CDR3 has 14 residues. The CDR3 sequence: CASSQGHYTGELFF. The CDR3 DNA sequence: TGTGCCAGCAGTCAGGGACACTACACCGGGGAGCTGTTTTTT.

The chain combines TRBV28 with TRBJ1-2, with a weak D call TRBD1 (5 bases). Per the germline V gene, CDR1 is MDHEN and CDR2 is SYDVKM. The CDR3 is made up of 13 amino acids. With 7 bases removed from V and 3 bases from J, the gap between germline ends came to 12 bases. The CDR3 loop is CASNYKGHYGYTF. The CDR3 coding sequence is TGTGCCAGCAACTACAAGGGGCACTATGGCTACACCTTC.